The present entry profiles one T cell receptor (beta chain) with its context. It has no known antigen specificity. The sample holds no much larger clone one base away, and base qualities are not on file. The library was prepared using UMI-ligation and nested PCR. To cover both TRBC1 and TRBC2, the beta constant-region primer consisted of an equimolar mix of two oligonucleotides. The ligated cDNA went through four rounds of PCR with nested alpha and beta constant-region primers together with the SP2 primer. A single-stranded oligonucleotide containing the SP2 primer and a 12-nucleotide UMI was joined to the 3' end of the cDNA by T4 RNA ligase 1. The ligation reaction was kept at 16 degrees C for roughly 18-25 hours. To avoid over-amplification, PCR2 was usually performed as a SYBR Green qPCR and halted once a predetermined threshold was reached. Apart from the first purification, every purification step used Agencourt AMPure XP magnetic beads. Library quantification was done by Qubit, followed by a TapeStation check on which the main peak was expected at around 650 bp. Pooled libraries were sequenced on an Illumina MiSeq using v2 2x251 paired-end kits, and typically 1-2 million reads were obtained per sample. Each sample was pooled at 3 to 4 nM, and roughly 4.5-8% PhiX was included to help cluster recognition. In the authors' own workflow: V and J genes were assigned to Demultiplexor-processed FASTQ reads by Decombinator through tag matching, with a single base-pair mismatch being allowed. By using UMIs, Collapsinator corrected both sequencing errors and the frequency errors caused by PCR heterogeneity. TCRs were translated and CDR3s were extracted from the conserved cysteine to the FGXG phenylalanine by CDR3Translator, with non-productive sequences being flagged. Repertoires were subsampled to equal numbers of UMI-defined TCRs before Gini, Shannon entropy and inverse Simpson indices were calculated. Power-law fits to clonotype abundance distributions were performed by maximum likelihood within the linear range. Similar UMI counts, unique TCR numbers and clonal distributions were obtained with the pipeline and with MIGEC on one naive CD8 sample. A set of several thousand CMV-associated CDR3 sequences, compiled from VDJdb and a published dataset, was used to search the repertoires. Clones were called with MiXCR by TCRdb after fastp trimmed the public reads at Q25, and only in-frame beta chains were retained. CDR3 protein duplicates are merged, each entry listing the most common genes and DNA. TCRdb's processing, not the study's, gives the V and J calls here. The sample table holds 100,000 to 150,000 distinct CDR3 sequences, of which 30% to 45% were seen once. The ten biggest clones cover around 0.92% of the sample.

The data derive from a study of naive and memory T cell subsets (TCRdb year 2017). General notes on the study: An open-source, UMI-based TCR alpha and beta sequencing pipeline was applied to sorted naive and memory peripheral blood T cell subsets. Complete agreement was observed between the functional CMV T cell responses and the IgG serology results. RNA was DNase-treated and reverse transcribed with TCR constant-region primers, mostly using SuperScript III. What the authors observed across the whole study: Clonotypes were defined as single alpha or beta chain sequences, not paired alpha/beta receptors. The abundance of TCRs followed a power law with an exponent that differed between naive and memory subsets yet stayed consistent across the three individuals. After error correction, over 85% of naive TCR sequences appeared only once, giving much steeper abundance distributions than memory subsets. No ground truth was available to validate the repertoire findings for the naive and memory subsets. In both CD4 and CD8 cells, a rise in Gini index and a fall in Shannon and inverse Simpson diversity were observed from naive through CM, EM and EMRA. RNA-based TCR counts may be influenced by expression changes linked to T cell activation and differentiation.

Separate amplification of TCR alpha and beta chain libraries was performed from the second PCR step onward. To determine each donor's CMV status, fresh PBMCs were stimulated overnight with CMV viral lysate, and IFNgamma production from CD4+ T cells was then assessed. Miltenyi beads were used first to positively select CD4 T cells, and CD8 T cells were then positively selected from the CD4-negative fraction. Cells stained for CD3, CD4, CD8, CD45RA, CD27 and a live/dead dye were sorted on a BD Aria II into four subsets by CD45RA and CD27. Blood came from a few healthy volunteers, each fractionated into CD4 and CD8 T cells and then into four differentiation subsets. Around 130 ml of peripheral blood was collected from each donor, and PBMC were isolated from the blood using Ficoll-Paque PLUS density-gradient centrifugation. Sorted cells were lysed in RLT buffer, and RNA was extracted with a Qiagen RNeasy kit and stored at -80°C.

Including the terminal cysteine and phenylalanine, the CDR3 comprises 15 residues. Just CDR3 DNA is preserved here, 45 bases in frame from base 1. According to the germline V gene (reference sequence), CDR1 reads DFQATT and CDR2 reads SNEGSKA. Relative to germline, V is 2 bases shorter and J is 0 bases shorter, with 8 bases between their ends. Sequencing was performed on central memory CD4+ T cells from blood. The cell subset or site label, read with the paper, signifies: central memory, CD45RA- CD27+. The sequence joins TRBV20-1 to TRBJ2-6; the best D guess is TRBD1, with 5 bases matching. The origin of this receptor is a human donor in good health. CDR3 sequence: CSARRGGSGANVLTF. The nucleotides read TGCAGTGCTAGAAGGGGTGGCTCTGGGGCCAACGTCCTGACTTTC.